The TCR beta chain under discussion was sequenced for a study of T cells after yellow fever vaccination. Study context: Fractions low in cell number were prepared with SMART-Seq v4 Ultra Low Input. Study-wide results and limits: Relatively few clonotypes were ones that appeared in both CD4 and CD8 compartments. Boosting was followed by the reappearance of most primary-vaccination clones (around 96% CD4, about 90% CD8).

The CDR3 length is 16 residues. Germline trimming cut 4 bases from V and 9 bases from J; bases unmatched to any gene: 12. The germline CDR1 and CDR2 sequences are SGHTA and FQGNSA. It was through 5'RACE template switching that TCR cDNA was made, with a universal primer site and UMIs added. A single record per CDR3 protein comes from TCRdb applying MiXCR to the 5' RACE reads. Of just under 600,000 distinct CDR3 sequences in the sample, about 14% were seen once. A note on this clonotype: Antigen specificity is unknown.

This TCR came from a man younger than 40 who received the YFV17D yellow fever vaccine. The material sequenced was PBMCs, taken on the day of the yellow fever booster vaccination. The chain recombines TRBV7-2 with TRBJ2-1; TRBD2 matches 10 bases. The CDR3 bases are TGTGCCAGCAGCTATATGGCTAGCGGGAGTGGTAGTGAGCAGTTCTTC. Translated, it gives CASSYMASGSGSEQFF.